These 27 T cell receptor beta chains originate from one sample sequenced in a study of blood T cell repertoires in COVID-19. Sequencing used immunoSEQ multiplex PCR; TCRdb keeps in-frame clones, though not all of them. Seen here are 250,000 to 350,000 clones, roughly 89% observed once, and the top ten hold approximately 9%. Sequencing was done on a sample of PBMCs or T cells enriched from blood (not recorded which). The source is a young woman who had recovered from COVID-19.

CDR3 sequence: CASSFPETGPVEAFF. DNA for the CDR3: TGCGCCAGCAGCTTTCCAGAGACAGGGCCTGTTGAAGCTTTCTTT. J is TRBJ1-1 and V is TRBV5-1; 7 bases agree with TRBD1. Germline assignment: CDR1 SGHRS and CDR2 YFSETQ. The V and J ends lost 2 bases and 7 bases, in that order; junction bases with no gene match: 11. The CDR3 covers 15 residues.

The chain links TRBV28 to TRBJ1-3; 8 nucleotides match TRBD1. The CDR3 has 16 amino acids. Germline loops: CDR1 MDHEN, CDR2 SYDVKM. V lost 5 bases, J lost 2 bases, and 8 bases stayed unmatched. In nucleotides, the CDR3 is TGTGCCAGCAGTCCCCCGGGACAGGTCACTGGAAACACCATATATTTT. Translating it yields CASSPPGQVTGNTIYF.

This clone has only one observation. The V call is TRBV28, the J call TRBJ1-1, with D maybe TRBD1 (6 bases). Germline V gene data show CDR1 as MDHEN and CDR2 as SYDVKM. CDR3 size: 16 residues. V was cut by 4 bases and J by 4 bases, with 19 bases left in between. The CDR3 DNA sequence: TGTGCCAGCAGTTCCGACAGGTCCCTTTGGAGCACTGAAGCTTTCTTT. Protein sequence: CASSSDRSLWSTEAFF.

The chain combines TRBV7-2 with TRBJ2-1; 7 nucleotides match TRBD2. After removal of 8 bases from V and 6 bases from J, the junction contained 7 bases not matched to a gene. The CDR3 has 13 amino acids. Germline V gene sequence: CDR1 SGHTA, CDR2 FQGNSA. DNA for the CDR3: TGTGCCAGCCGCGGTGGGGGGGGCAATGAGCAGTTCTTC. Its protein product is CASRGGGGNEQFF.

The V and J genes are TRBV4-1 and TRBJ1-5; the D is unclear. Trimming pared 0 bases from V and 0 bases from J, leaving 15 bases between. The length of the CDR3 is 18 residues. Looked up from germline, CDR1 is MGHRA and CDR2 is YSYEKL. The CDR3 DNA follows: TGCGCCAGCAGCCAAGATCTAATGAGGAAGTATAGCAATCAGCCCCAGCATTTT. This codes for CASSQDLMRKYSNQPQHF.

V and J are TRBV18 and TRBJ1-2, with 8 bases lining up with TRBD1. Trimming took 3 bases from V and 4 from J; bases not matched to a gene: 10. This CDR3 is built from 16 residues. CDR1 is KGHSH and CDR2 is LQKENI in the germline V gene. CDR3 sequence (DNA): TGTGCCAGCTCACCCCGAGCCAGGGGGCAGAGCTATGGCTACACCTTC. It yields the protein CASSPRARGQSYGYTF.

This clone was seen only once. The chain combines TRBV28 with TRBJ2-2, with D maybe TRBD1 (5 bases). The CDR3 length is 16 residues. CDR1 MDHEN and CDR2 SYDVKM come from the germline V gene. V was clipped by 7 bases and J by 0 bases, with 15 bases between them. CDR3 loop: CASNPWGRANTGELFF. The CDR3 DNA follows: TGTGCCAGCAACCCCTGGGGCAGGGCGAACACCGGGGAGCTGTTTTTT.

The chain joins TRBV24-1 to TRBJ2-7; 8 nucleotides match TRBD1. CDR3 length: 17 amino acids. V was pared by 1 base and J by 2 bases, with 9 bases of the junction left unmatched. Germline lookup yields CDR1 KGHDR and CDR2 SFDVKD. The CDR3 nucleotides are TGTGCCACCAGTGATTTTATGAGGACAGGGTTAACCTACGAGCAGTACTTC. This translates into CATSDFMRTGLTYEQYF.

The chain recombines TRBV28 with TRBJ2-2; 10 positions match TRBD2. The CDR3 is 17 amino acids. V dropped 4 bases and J dropped 2; count of bases not matched to a gene: 7. The V gene's germline CDR1 is MDHEN and CDR2 SYDVKM. CDR3 DNA: TGTGCCAGCAGTTCCTCGACTAGCGGGTACAACACCGGGGAGCTGTTTTTT. Translated, it gives CASSSSTSGYNTGELFF.

The V call is TRBV19, the J call TRBJ2-6, with D possibly matching TRBD1 (6 bases). The V gene lost 4 bases and the J gene lost 1 base, with 8 bases spanning the gap. Germline V CDR1 and CDR2: LNHDA, SQIVND (reference sequence). The CDR3 covers 15 residues. The CDR3 is CASSTTGSGANVLTF. The CDR3 DNA follows: TGTGCCAGTAGTACGACAGGTTCTGGGGCCAACGTCCTGACTTTC.

The J gene is TRBJ2-2, the V gene TRBV30; D remains unclear. This CDR3 is 16 amino acids long. Trimming cost V 1 base and J 2 bases, with 14 bases left between them. The germline V gene has CDR1 GTSNPN and CDR2 SVGIG (reference sequence). CDR3 sequence: CAWSDGQHPNTGELFF. The CDR3 DNA reads TGTGCCTGGAGTGATGGGCAGCACCCCAACACCGGGGAGCTGTTTTTT.

This clone was seen only a few times. The chain is built from TRBV3-1 (or the pseudogene TRBV3-2) and TRBJ2-7; D gene ambiguous. This CDR3 has 13 amino acids. Trimming took off 3 bases at V and 1 base at J, with 7 bases between the two ends. The germline V gene has CDR1 LGHDT and CDR2 YNNKEL (reference sequence). As DNA, the CDR3 is TGTGCCAGCAGCCACCCGCAGTCCTACGAGCAGTACTTC. This translates into CASSHPQSYEQYF.

The chain joins TRBV28 to TRBJ1-2, with D tentatively TRBD1 (6 bases). Trimming took 2 bases from V and 1 from J, leaving 11 bases between them. The CDR3 is made up of 15 amino acids. Germline CDR1 and CDR2: MDHEN and SYDVKM. CDR3 in DNA: TGTGCCAGCAGTTTACAGACAGGCAGTAACTATGGCTACACCTTC. Translation gives CASSLQTGSNYGYTF.

The genes are TRBV4-1 and TRBJ2-1; the D gene is possibly TRBD2 (6 bases). The CDR3 runs to 17 residues. V dropped 1 base and J dropped 8 bases, with 21 bases sitting between them. Germline-derived CDR1 and CDR2 are MGHRA and YSYEKL. The DNA for the CDR3 is TGCGCCAGCAGCCAAGCCGGACTACCGTACAGTGGCGATGAGCAGTTCTTC. Amino acids: CASSQAGLPYSGDEQFF.

The rearrangement links TRBV27 to TRBJ2-3; TRBD2 is a possible D gene (5 bases). The CDR3 runs 17 residues. Germline CDR1 reads MNHEY; CDR2 reads SMNVEV (reference sequence). V was shortened by 4 bases and J by 0 bases, with 17 bases between the two germline ends. As DNA, the CDR3 is TGTGCCAGCAGTTCCCCGGCTCTAGCCACTAGCACAGATACGCAGTATTTT. Amino acid sequence: CASSSPALATSTDTQYF.

The chain recombines TRBV7-2 with TRBJ2-2, with a tentative D call TRBD2 (6 bases). V dropped 1 base and J dropped 6 bases, with 12 bases sitting between them. The CDR3 extends over 15 amino acids. Germline V gene lookup returns CDR1 SGHTA and CDR2 FQGNSA. The CDR3 DNA sequence: TGTGCCAGCAGCTTAGGGAGCGGGTTCGCCGGGGAGCTGTTTTTT. Its protein is CASSLGSGFAGELFF.

This clone occurred once. The rearrangement links TRBV7-3 to TRBJ2-7; possibly TRBD1 for D (5 bases). In germline, CDR1 is SGHTA, CDR2 FQGTGA. The V gene lost 3 bases and the J gene lost 7 bases, with 16 bases spanning the gap. The CDR3 runs to 14 residues. CDR3: CASSFAPDSFEQYF. The CDR3 region has the DNA TGTGCCAGCAGCTTTGCGCCCGACAGTTTTGAGCAGTACTTC.

The CDR3, as DNA: TGTGCCAGCAGCCCCCTAGACAGGGCGTCCTACGAGCAGTACTTC. Translated: CASSPLDRASYEQYF. J is TRBJ2-7 and V is TRBV7-2; 7 bases match TRBD1. This CDR3 contains 15 residues. V shed 5 bases and J 1 base; nucleotides not matched to a gene: 8. From germline, CDR1 is SGHTA and CDR2 FQGNSA.

This clone came up once. The rearrangement uses TRBV24-1 and TRBJ1-5, with 7 bases that match TRBD1. In germline, CDR1 is KGHDR, CDR2 SFDVKD. This CDR3 has 13 amino acids. V trimming: 9 bases; J trimming: 0 bases; junction bases outside the gene matches: 1. CDR3 region: CATGQDSNQPQHF. CDR3 nucleotide sequence: TGTGCCACCGGACAGGATAGCAATCAGCCCCAGCATTTT.

A note on this clone: Other nucleotide sequences from this sample produce the same CDR3. The CDR3 region has the DNA TGTGCCAGCAGCTTAGCGCAAAGGGGTGGTGATGAAAAACTGTTTTTT. As protein: CASSLAQRGGDEKLFF. The chain is built from TRBV7-2 and TRBJ1-4, with D possibly matching TRBD1 (5 bases). The CDR3 covers 16 residues. From germline, CDR1 is SGHTA and CDR2 FQGNSA. Trimming removed 0 bases at V and 6 bases at J, with 14 bases between.

The CDR3 loop reads CASSTDSPGEQYF. CDR3 sequence (DNA): TGTGCCAGCAGCACGGACAGCCCAGGAGAGCAGTACTTC. The chain joins TRBV6-2 or TRBV6-3 to TRBJ2-7; D possibly corresponds to TRBD1 (6 bases). Germline V lookup: CDR1 MNHEY, CDR2 SVGEGT. The CDR3 spans 13 residues. Trimming stripped 6 bases from V and 7 bases from J, with 16 bases between.

This sequence joins TRBV25-1 and TRBJ2-1, with 8 bases lining up with TRBD1. V lost 8 bases, J lost 9 bases, and 12 bases stayed unmatched. The CDR3 is made up of 14 amino acids. Germline assignment: CDR1 MGHDK and CDR2 SYGVNS. CDR3 sequence reads: CASFTAGGAGEQFF. The CDR3 DNA reads as TGTGCCAGCTTTACTGCAGGGGGCGCGGGTGAGCAGTTCTTC.

This clone appeared a single time. The chain joins TRBV12-3 or TRBV12-4 to TRBJ1-2; D is possibly TRBD1 (6 bases). V shed 6 bases and J shed 6 bases, with 14 bases lying between them. The CDR3 is 13 residues long. CDR3 bases: TGTGCCAGCAGCCTGACCCAGGGGAATGGCTACACCTTC. Its translation is CASSLTQGNGYTF.

The chain uses TRBV11-2 and TRBJ2-5; 11 bases are a match to TRBD2. J lost 5 bases, V lost 3 bases, and 11 bases had no gene match. The CDR3 contains 17 residues. Germline V gene lookup returns CDR1 SGHAT and CDR2 FQNNGV. The CDR3 loop is CASSLYGLAGGLETQYF. The CDR3 DNA reads as TGTGCCAGCAGCTTGTACGGCCTAGCGGGGGGCTTGGAGACCCAGTACTTC.

The chain recombines TRBV27 with TRBJ2-3; 9 bases align to TRBD2. The V gene end was trimmed by 2 bases and the J gene end by 0 bases; junction bases not matched to a gene: 9. This CDR3 is built from 18 residues. The germline V gene has CDR1 MNHEY and CDR2 SMNVEV (reference sequence). CDR3 nucleotide sequence: TGTGCCAGCAGTTTACTAACGGGACTAGCCCGGAGCACAGATACGCAGTATTTT. It is translated as CASSLLTGLARSTDTQYF.

J is TRBJ2-7 and V is TRBV9; 8 nucleotides line up with TRBD2. Germline V gene data show CDR1 as SGDLS and CDR2 as YYNGEE. This CDR3 has 15 residues. Trimming at V came to 1 base and at J to 2 bases, leaving 5 bases not matched to a gene. The CDR3 loop is CASSVFGLAPYEQYF. The CDR3 DNA reads TGTGCCAGCAGCGTATTTGGACTAGCACCCTACGAGCAGTACTTC. The variable domain in full, completed from reference TRBV9 and TRBJ2-7, reads DSGVTQTPKHLITATGQRVTLRCSPRSGDLSVYWYQQSLDQGLQFLIQYYNGEERAKGNILERFSAQQFPDLHSELNLSSLELGDSALYFCASSVFGLAPYEQYFGPGTRLTVT.

The chain couples TRBV30 to TRBJ2-1, with 7 bases aligning to TRBD1. V shed 2 bases and J 9 bases; nucleotides not matched to a gene: 1. This CDR3 has 11 amino acids. CDR1 and CDR2 (germline): GTSNPN, SVGIG (reference sequence). Here the CDR3 reads CAWSSGGEQFF. DNA for the CDR3: TGTGCCTGGAGTTCAGGGGGTGAGCAGTTCTTC.